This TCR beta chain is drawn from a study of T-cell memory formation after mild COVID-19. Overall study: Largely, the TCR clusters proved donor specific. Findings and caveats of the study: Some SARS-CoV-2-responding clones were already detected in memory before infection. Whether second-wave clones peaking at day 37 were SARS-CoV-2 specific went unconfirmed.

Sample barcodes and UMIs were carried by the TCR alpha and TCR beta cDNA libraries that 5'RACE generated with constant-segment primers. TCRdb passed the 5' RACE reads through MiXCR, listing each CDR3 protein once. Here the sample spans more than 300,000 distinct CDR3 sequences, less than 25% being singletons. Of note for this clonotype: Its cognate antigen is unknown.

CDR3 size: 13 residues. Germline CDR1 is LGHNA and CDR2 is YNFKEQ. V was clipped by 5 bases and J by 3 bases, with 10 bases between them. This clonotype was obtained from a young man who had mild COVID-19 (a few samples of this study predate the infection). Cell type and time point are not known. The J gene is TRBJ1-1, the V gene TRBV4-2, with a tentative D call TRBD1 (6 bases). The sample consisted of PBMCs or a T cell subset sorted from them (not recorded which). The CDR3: CASSSDSDTEAFF. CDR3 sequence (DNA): TGTGCCAGCAGCTCGGACAGTGACACTGAAGCTTTCTTT.